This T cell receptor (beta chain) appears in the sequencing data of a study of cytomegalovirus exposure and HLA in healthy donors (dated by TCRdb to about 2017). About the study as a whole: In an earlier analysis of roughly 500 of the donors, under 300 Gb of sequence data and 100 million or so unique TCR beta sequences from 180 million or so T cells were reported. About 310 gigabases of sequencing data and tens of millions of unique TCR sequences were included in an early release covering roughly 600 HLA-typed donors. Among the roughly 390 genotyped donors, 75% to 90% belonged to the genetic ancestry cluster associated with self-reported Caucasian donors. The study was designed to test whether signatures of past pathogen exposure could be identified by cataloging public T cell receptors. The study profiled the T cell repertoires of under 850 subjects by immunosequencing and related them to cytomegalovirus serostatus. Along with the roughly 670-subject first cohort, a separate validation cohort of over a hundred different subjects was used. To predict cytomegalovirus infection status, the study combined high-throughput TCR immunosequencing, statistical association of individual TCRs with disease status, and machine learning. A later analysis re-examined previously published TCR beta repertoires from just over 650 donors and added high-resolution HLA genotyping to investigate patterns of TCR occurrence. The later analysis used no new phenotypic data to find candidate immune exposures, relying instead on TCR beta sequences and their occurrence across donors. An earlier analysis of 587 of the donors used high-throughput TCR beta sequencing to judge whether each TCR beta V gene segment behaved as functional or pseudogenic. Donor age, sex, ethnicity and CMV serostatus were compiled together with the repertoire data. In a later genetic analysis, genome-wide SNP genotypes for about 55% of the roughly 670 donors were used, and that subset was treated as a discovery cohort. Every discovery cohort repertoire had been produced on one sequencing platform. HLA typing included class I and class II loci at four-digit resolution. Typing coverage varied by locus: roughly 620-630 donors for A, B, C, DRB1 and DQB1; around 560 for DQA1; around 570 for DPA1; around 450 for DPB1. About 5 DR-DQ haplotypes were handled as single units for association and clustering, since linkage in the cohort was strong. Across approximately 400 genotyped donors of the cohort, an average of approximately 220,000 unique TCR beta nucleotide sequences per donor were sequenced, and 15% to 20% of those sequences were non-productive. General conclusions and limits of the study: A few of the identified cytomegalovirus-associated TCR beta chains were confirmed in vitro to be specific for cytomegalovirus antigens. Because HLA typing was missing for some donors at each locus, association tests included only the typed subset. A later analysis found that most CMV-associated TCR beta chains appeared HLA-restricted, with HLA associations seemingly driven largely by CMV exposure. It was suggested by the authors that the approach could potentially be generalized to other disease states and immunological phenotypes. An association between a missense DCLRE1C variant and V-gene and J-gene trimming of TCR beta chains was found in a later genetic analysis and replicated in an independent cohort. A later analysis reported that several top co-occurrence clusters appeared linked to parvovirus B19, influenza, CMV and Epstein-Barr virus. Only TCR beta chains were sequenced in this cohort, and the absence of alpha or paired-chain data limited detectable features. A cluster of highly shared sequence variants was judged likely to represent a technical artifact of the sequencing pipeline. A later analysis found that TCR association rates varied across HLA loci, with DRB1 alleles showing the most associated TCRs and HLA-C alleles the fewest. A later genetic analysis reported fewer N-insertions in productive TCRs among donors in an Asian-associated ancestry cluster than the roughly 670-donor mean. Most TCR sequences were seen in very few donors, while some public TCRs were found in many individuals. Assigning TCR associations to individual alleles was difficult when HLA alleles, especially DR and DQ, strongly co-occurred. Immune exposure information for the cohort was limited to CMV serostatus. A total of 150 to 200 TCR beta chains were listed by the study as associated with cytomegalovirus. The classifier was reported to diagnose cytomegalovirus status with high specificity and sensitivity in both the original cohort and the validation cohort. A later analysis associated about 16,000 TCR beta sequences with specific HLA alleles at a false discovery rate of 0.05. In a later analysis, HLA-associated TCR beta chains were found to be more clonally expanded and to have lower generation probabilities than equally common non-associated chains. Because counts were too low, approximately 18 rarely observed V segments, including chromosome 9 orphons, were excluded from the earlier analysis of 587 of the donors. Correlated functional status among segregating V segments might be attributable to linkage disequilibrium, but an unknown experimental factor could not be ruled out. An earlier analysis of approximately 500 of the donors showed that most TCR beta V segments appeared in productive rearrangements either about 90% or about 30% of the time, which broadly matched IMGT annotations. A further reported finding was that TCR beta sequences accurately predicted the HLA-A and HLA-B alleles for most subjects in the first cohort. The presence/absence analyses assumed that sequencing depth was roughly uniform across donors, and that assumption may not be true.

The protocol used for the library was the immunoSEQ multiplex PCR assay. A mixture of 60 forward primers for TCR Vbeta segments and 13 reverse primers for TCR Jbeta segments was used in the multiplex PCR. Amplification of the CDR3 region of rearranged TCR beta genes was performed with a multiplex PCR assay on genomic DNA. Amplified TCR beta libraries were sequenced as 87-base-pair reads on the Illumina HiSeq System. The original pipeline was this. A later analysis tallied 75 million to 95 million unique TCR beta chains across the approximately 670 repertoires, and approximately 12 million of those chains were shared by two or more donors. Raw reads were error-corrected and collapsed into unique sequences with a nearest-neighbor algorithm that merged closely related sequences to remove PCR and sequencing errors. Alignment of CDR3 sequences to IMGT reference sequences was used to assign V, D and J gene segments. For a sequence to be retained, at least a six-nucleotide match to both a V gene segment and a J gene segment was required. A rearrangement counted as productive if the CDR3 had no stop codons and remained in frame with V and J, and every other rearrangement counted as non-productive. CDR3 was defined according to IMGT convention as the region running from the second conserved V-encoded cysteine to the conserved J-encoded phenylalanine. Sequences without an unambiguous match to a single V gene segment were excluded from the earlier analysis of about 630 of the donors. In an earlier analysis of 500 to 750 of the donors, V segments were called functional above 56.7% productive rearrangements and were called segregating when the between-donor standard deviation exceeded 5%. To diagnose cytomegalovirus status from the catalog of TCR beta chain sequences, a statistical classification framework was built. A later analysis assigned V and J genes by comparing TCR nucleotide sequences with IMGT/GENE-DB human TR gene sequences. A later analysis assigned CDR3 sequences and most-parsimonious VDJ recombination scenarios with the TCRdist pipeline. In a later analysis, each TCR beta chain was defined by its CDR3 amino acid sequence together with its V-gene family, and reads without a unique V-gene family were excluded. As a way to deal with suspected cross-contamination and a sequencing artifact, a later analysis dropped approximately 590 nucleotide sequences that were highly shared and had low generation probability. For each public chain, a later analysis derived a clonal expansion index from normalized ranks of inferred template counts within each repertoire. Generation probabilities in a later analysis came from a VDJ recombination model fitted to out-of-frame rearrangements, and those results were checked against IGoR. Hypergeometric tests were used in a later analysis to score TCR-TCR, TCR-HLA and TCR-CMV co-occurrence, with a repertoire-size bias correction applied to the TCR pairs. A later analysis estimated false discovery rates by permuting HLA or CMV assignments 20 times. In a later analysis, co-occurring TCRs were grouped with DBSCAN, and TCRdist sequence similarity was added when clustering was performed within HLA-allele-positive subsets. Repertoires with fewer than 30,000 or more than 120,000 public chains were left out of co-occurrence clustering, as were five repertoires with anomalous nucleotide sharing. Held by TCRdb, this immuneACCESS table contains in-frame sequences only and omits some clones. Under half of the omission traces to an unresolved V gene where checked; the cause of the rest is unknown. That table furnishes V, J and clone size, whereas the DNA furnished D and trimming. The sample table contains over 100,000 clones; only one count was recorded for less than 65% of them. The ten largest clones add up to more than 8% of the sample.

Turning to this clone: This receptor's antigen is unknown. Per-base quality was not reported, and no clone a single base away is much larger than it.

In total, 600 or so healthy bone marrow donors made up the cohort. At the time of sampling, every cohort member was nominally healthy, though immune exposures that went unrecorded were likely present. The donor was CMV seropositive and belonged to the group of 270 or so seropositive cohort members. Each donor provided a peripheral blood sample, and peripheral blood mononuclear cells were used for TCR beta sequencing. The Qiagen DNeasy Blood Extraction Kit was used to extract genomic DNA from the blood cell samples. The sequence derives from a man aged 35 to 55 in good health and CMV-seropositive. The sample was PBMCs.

The encoded CDR3 is CASSPTRTSGTVGETQYF. The bases read TGCGCCAGCAGCCCCACTAGAACTAGCGGGACGGTCGGGGAGACCCAGTACTTC. Recombination linked TRBV5-1 to TRBJ2-5, with TRBD2 identical over 10 junction bases. The CDR3 covers 18 residues, taking in both the cysteine and the phenylalanine. CDR3 DNA is the only sequence kept; it has 54 bases, read in frame from the first base. V is cut back by 4 bases and J by 5 bases, with 17 bases in the junction unmatched. CDR1 and CDR2 were assigned from the germline V gene as SGHRS and YFSETQ.